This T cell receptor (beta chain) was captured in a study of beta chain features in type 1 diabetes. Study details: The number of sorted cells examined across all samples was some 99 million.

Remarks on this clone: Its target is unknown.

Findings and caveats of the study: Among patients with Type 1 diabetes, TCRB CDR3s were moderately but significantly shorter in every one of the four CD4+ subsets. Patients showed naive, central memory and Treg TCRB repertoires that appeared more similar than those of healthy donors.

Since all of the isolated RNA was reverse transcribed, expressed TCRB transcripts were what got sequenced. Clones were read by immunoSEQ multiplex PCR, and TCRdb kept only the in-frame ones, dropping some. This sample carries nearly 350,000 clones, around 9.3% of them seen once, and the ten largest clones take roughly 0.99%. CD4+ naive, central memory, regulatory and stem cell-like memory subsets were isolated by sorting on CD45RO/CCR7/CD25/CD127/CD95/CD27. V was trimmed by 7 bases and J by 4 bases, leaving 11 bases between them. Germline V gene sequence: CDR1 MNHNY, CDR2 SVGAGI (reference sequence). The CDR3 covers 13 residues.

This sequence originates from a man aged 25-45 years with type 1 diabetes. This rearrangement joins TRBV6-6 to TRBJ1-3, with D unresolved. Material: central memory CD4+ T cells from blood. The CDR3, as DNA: TGTGCCAGCACCGGGCAGGTCGGAAACACCATATATTTT. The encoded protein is CASTGQVGNTIYF.